This TCR beta chain is drawn from a study of neoadjuvant anti-PD-1 for oral cavity cancer. Profiled with immunoSEQ multiplex PCR; TCRdb holds only in-frame clones, not every one. The table includes roughly 12,000 clones, around two thirds detected once. In germline, CDR1 is SGHRS, CDR2 YFSETQ. V shed 0 bases and J shed 2 bases, with 9 bases lying between them. This CDR3 comprises 14 residues. The sequenced sample was tumor tissue, obtained before nivolumab (anti-PD-1) treatment. V usage is TRBV5-1 and J usage is TRBJ2-7; unclear D gene. The clonotype comes from a person aged 35-79 years with oral cavity squamous cell carcinoma. The donor label of this sample is uncertain. The CDR3 sequence: CASSLDDRTYEQYF. CDR3 nucleotide sequence: TGCGCCAGCAGCTTGGACGATAGGACCTACGAGCAGTACTTC.